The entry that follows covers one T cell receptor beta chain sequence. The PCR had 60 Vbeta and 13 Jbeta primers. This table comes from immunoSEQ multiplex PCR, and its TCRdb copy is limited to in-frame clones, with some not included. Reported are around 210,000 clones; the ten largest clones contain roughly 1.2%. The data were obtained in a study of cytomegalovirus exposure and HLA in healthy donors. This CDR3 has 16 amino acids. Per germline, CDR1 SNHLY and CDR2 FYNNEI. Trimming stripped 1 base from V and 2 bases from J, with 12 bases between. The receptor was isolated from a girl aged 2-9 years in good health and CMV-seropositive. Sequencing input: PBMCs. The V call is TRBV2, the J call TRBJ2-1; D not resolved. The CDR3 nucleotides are TGTGCCAGCAGTGAAGAGAGGAGTGTCGCCTACAATGAGCAGTTCTTC. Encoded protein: CASSEERSVAYNEQFF.